The 26 T cell receptor beta chains in this list originate from one sample, sequenced in a study of T cell repertoires in cytomegalovirus infection (dated by TCRdb to the late 2010s). Sequencer: Illumina HiSeq 1500. TCRdb applied fastp at Q25 and MiXCR to the public reads, then kept only in-frame beta chains. Rows with a matching CDR3 protein are joined into one entry that keeps the most common DNA and genes. Across this sample there are about 260,000 distinct CDR3 sequences, with roughly 10% seen only once. Of the sample, more than 13% is held by the ten largest clones. Sequences were obtained from PBMCs. The receptors were sampled from a human donor in good health (CMV status not recorded). Some clones in this sample may be carry-over from other donors' samples.

This clonotype has ten or more counts. This chain uses TRBV7-8 with TRBJ2-7; D uncertain. V was pared by 1 base and J by 3 bases, with 7 bases between. CDR3 length equals 13 residues. Looked up from germline, CDR1 is SGHVS and CDR2 is FQNEAQ. This chain's CDR3 is CASSLVGDYEQYF. DNA of the CDR3: TGTGCCAGCAGCTTAGTCGGAGACTACGAGCAGTACTTC.

This clonotype was recorded many times. The rearrangement links TRBV12-3 or TRBV12-4 to TRBJ2-2, with 8 bases identical to TRBD1. After removal of 8 bases from V and 6 bases from J, the junction contained 17 bases not matched to a gene. This CDR3 is built from 17 residues. The CDR3 here is CASAELVGTGSAGELFF. The CDR3 DNA reads as TGTGCCAGCGCCGAGTTGGTGGGGACAGGCTCAGCCGGGGAGCTGTTTTTT.

The sample holds many counts of this clonotype. The V call is TRBV28, the J call TRBJ2-5; D remains unclear. The V gene's germline CDR1 is MDHEN and CDR2 SYDVKM. Trimming left V 5 bases short and J 6 bases short, with 25 bases between. The CDR3 spans 17 residues. In DNA form, the CDR3 reads TGTGCCAGCAGTCTTACGCGACGGGTAGCCGTGGAAAAGACCCAGTACTTC. It translates to CASSLTRRVAVEKTQYF. Based on the CDR3 plus reference TRBV28 and TRBJ2-5, the full variable domain is DVKVTQSSRYLVKRTGEKVFLECVQDMDHENMFWYRQDPGLGLRLIYFSYDVKMKEKGDIPEGYSVSREKKERFSLILESASTNQTSMYLCASSLTRRVAVEKTQYFGPGTRLLVL.

This clonotype was found many times. This rearrangement joins TRBV7-2 to TRBJ1-2, with D perhaps TRBD1 (6 bases). With 2 bases removed from V and 3 bases from J, the gap between germline ends came to 19 bases. The CDR3 runs to 17 residues. Germline values: CDR1 SGHTA, CDR2 FQGNSA. This chain's CDR3 is CASSLPYPHGQYYGYTF. The CDR3 nucleotides are TGTGCCAGCAGCTTACCGTACCCCCACGGACAGTACTATGGCTACACCTTC.

The V and J genes are TRBV29-1 and TRBJ2-7; D possibly corresponds to TRBD1 (5 bases). Germline V gene data show CDR1 as SQVTM and CDR2 as ANQGSEA. The V gene lost 8 bases and the J gene lost 6 bases, with 14 bases spanning the gap. The CDR3 has 11 amino acids. CDR3 coding DNA: TGCAGCTTCAAAGGGGCCAGCGAGCAGTACTTC. Its protein is CSFKGASEQYF.

This clonotype was detected ten times or more. The chain recombines TRBV29-1 with TRBJ2-7, with a weak D call TRBD1 (5 bases). Trimming pared 6 bases from V and 3 bases from J, leaving 9 bases between. Germline-derived CDR1 and CDR2 are SQVTM and ANQGSEA. The CDR3 extends over 11 amino acids. This CDR3 reads CSVKDSYEQYF. The DNA of the CDR3 is TGCAGCGTAAAAGACAGCTACGAGCAGTACTTC.

This clonotype came up many times. V usage is TRBV15 and J usage is TRBJ1-5; D unclear. Germline loops: CDR1 LNHNV, CDR2 YYDKDF (reference sequence). Trimming stripped 5 bases from V and 7 bases from J, with 9 bases between. This CDR3 has 12 amino acids. The CDR3 sequence is CATSVGMQPQHF. The CDR3 DNA sequence: TGTGCCACCAGCGTGGGTATGCAGCCCCAGCATTTT.

This clonotype was detected many times. The chain joins TRBV15 to TRBJ2-5, with D hard to call. Germline V gene data show CDR1 as LNHNV and CDR2 as YYDKDF (reference sequence). The CDR3 contains 14 residues. Trimming left V 0 bases short and J 4 bases short, with 9 bases between. The CDR3 DNA is TGTGCCACCAGCAGAGATGCCGGAACAGAGACCCAGTACTTC. It codes for CATSRDAGTETQYF.

This clonotype was seen a few times. The chain couples TRBV11-3 to TRBJ2-6, with D perhaps assigned TRBD1 or TRBD2 (5 bases each). The CDR3 contains 15 residues. CDR1 is SGHNT and CDR2 is YENEEA in the germline V gene. The ends were cut back, 3 bases at V and 4 bases at J, with 10 bases in the middle. CDR3 sequence: CASSLTGPGANVLTF. DNA for the CDR3: TGTGCCAGCAGCTTGACGGGGCCAGGGGCCAACGTCCTGACTTTC.

The sample holds many counts of this clonotype. This sequence joins TRBV7-2 and TRBJ1-6; TRBD1 aligns across 9 bases. The junction had 13 bases not matched to a gene; V was cut back by 1 base and J by 6 bases. The CDR3 length is 19 residues. Germline V lookup: CDR1 SGHTA, CDR2 FQGNSA. CDR3 loop: CASSLGGSMDRGLNSPLHF. DNA of the CDR3: TGTGCCAGCAGCTTAGGAGGAAGCATGGACAGGGGCCTTAATTCACCCCTCCACTTT.

This clonotype was found many times. The CDR3 spells CASSPDRGHVETQYF. The CDR3 DNA follows: TGTGCCAGCAGCCCTGACAGGGGGCATGTGGAGACCCAGTACTTC. This sequence joins TRBV12-3 or TRBV12-4 and TRBJ2-5, with 10 positions matching TRBD1. J lost 5 bases, V lost 6 bases, and 9 bases had no gene match. The CDR3 contains 15 residues.

This clonotype was seen many times. The chain couples TRBV27 to TRBJ2-1; 15 nucleotides match TRBD2. Germline-derived CDR1 and CDR2 are MNHEY and SMNVEV (reference sequence). This CDR3 region has 17 residues. V dropped 6 bases and J dropped 7; count of bases not matched to a gene: 10. Here the CDR3 DNA reads TGTGCCAGCAGCCTTCAAGCCGGGACTAGCGGGAGGAATGAGCAGTTCTTC. Its translation: CASSLQAGTSGRNEQFF.

This clonotype was found many times. This chain connects TRBV12-5 to TRBJ2-5; 14 nucleotides line up with TRBD2. V was clipped by 4 bases and J by 5 bases; unmatched bases: 3. Germline CDR1 is LGHNT and CDR2 is FRNRAP. The CDR3 sequence is 15 residues long. For the CDR3, the DNA is TGTGCTAGTGGTTCCAGGACTAGCGGGAGGGAGACCCAGTACTTC. It codes for CASGSRTSGRETQYF. The entire variable domain, with the rest obtained from reference TRBV12-5 and TRBJ2-5, is as follows: DARVTQTPRHKVTEMGQEVTMRCQPILGHNTVFWYRQTMMQGLELLAYFRNRAPLDDSGMPKDRFSAEMPDATLATLKIQPSEPRDSAVYFCASGSRTSGRETQYFGPGTRLLVL.

This clonotype was observed many times. V usage is TRBV28 and J usage is TRBJ2-7; perhaps D is TRBD1 or TRBD2 (5 bases each). Germline CDR1 reads MDHEN; CDR2 reads SYDVKM. The V end lost 5 bases, the J end lost 2 bases, and 10 bases lay between the germline ends. This CDR3 has 13 amino acids. CDR3: CASSPWGTYEQYF. In DNA, the CDR3 is TGTGCCAGCAGTCCGTGGGGGACCTACGAGCAGTACTTC.

This clonotype was found many times. V is TRBV7-9 and J is TRBJ2-3, with TRBD2 as a possible D gene (5 bases). The CDR3 length is 16 residues. Germline V gene sequence: CDR1 SEHNR, CDR2 FQNEAQ (reference sequence). V lost 4 bases, J lost 0 bases, and 14 bases lay in between. The CDR3 coding sequence is TGTGCCAGCAGCTCGAGAGGGTCCTCTAGCACAGATACGCAGTATTTT. Residues: CASSSRGSSSTDTQYF.

This clonotype was observed at least ten times. The rearrangement joins TRBV6-2 or TRBV6-3 to TRBJ1-1; D is unclear. The CDR3 runs to 12 residues. V shed 6 bases and J shed 4 bases, with 9 bases lying between them. CDR1 is MNHEY, CDR2 SVGEGT, per germline. The chain's CDR3 is CASSTTRTEAFF. The CDR3 DNA follows: TGTGCCAGCAGCACGACACGCACTGAAGCTTTCTTT.

The chain carries TRBV2 and TRBJ2-5, with 7 bases matching TRBD2. This CDR3 is 13 amino acids long. The germline CDR1 and CDR2 sequences are SNHLY and FYNNEI. Losses at the gene ends were 8 bases for V and 3 bases for J; bases not matched to a gene: 6. CDR3 in amino acids: CASGKGGEETQYF. The CDR3 DNA reads as TGTGCCAGCGGCAAGGGAGGGGAAGAGACCCAGTACTTC. The variable domain in full, completed from reference TRBV2 and TRBJ2-5, reads EPEVTQTPSHQVTQMGQEVILRCVPISNHLYFYWYRQILGQKVEFLVSFYNNEISEKSEIFDDQFSVERPDGSNFTLKIRSTKLEDSAMYFCASGKGGEETQYFGPGTRLLVL.

This clonotype came up a few times. The CDR3 sequence: CASSMAGELEQFF. Written as DNA, the CDR3 is TGTGCCAGCAGTATGGCGGGGGAACTCGAGCAGTTCTTC. The chain couples TRBV12-3 or TRBV12-4 to TRBJ2-1; TRBD2 aligns across 7 bases. J was trimmed by 10 bases and V by 5 bases; bases with no gene match: 8. The CDR3 loop spans 13 amino acids.

The chain couples TRBV29-1 to TRBJ2-5, with D maybe TRBD2 (6 bases). Germline V gene sequence: CDR1 SQVTM, CDR2 ANQGSEA. V lost 5 bases, J lost 4 bases, and 14 bases lay in between. The CDR3 extends over 13 amino acids. CDR3 nucleotide sequence: TGCAGCGTTCGGGGACTTCCAATAGAGACCCAGTACTTC. It yields the protein CSVRGLPIETQYF.

This clonotype has at least ten counts. CDR3 nucleotide sequence: TGTGCCAGCAGCCCCTCGGGGGGGCGATACTATGGCTACACCTTC. Protein: CASSPSGGRYYGYTF. The chain employs TRBV7-2 and TRBJ1-2; a possible D gene is TRBD1 (6 bases). CDR1 and CDR2 (germline): SGHTA, FQGNSA. The CDR3 extends over 15 amino acids. V lost 5 bases and J 3 bases, leaving 16 bases between the germline ends. Supplemented by reference TRBV7-2 and TRBJ1-2, the full variable domain reads GAGVSQSPSNKVTEKGKDVELRCDPISGHTALYWYRQSLGQGLEFLIYFQGNSAPDKSGLPSDRFSAERTGGSVSTLTIQRTQQEDSAVYLCASSPSGGRYYGYTFGSGTRLTVV.

This clonotype has ten or more counts. The rearrangement links TRBV6-2 or TRBV6-3 to TRBJ2-7, with 8 bases aligning to TRBD1. The junction had 8 bases not matched to a gene; V was cut back by 6 bases and J by 1 base. CDR3 length: 15 residues. The germline CDR1 and CDR2 sequences are MNHEY and SVGEGT. The CDR3 sequence: CASRQSGTGSYEQYF. CDR3 in DNA: TGTGCCAGCAGACAATCTGGGACAGGTTCCTACGAGCAGTACTTC.

The CDR3, as DNA: TGTGCCAGCAGTACCAGTCCACGCTACAATGAGCAGTTCTTC. Protein product: CASSTSPRYNEQFF. V gene TRBV6-5 combines with J gene TRBJ2-1; no clear D gene. The V and J ends lost 5 bases and 3 bases respectively, with 11 bases between them. The V gene's germline CDR1 is MNHEY and CDR2 SVGAGI. This CDR3 is built from 14 residues.

There are many counts of this clonotype. The chain couples TRBV7-2 to TRBJ2-1, with TRBD2 matching 8 bases. Germline CDR1 reads SGHTA; CDR2 reads FQGNSA. V shed 10 bases, J shed 2 bases, and the junction held 7 bases outside the gene matches. The CDR3 runs to 14 residues. The CDR3 region has the DNA TGTGCCACCGGGGGGGGCCGGGCCTACAATGAGCAGTTCTTC. Protein product: CATGGGRAYNEQFF.

This chain uses TRBV5-6 with TRBJ2-3; 9 bases fit TRBD1. J was trimmed by 5 bases and V by 4 bases; bases with no gene match: 8. Germline CDR1 and CDR2: SGHDT and YYEEEE. CDR3 size: 15 residues. This CDR3 is CASSTPGQGKDTQYF. Here the CDR3 DNA reads TGTGCCAGCAGCACCCCGGGACAGGGAAAAGATACGCAGTATTTT.

This clonotype was seen ten or more times. This chain's CDR3 is CASSLGFSYEQYF. DNA for the CDR3: TGTGCCAGCAGCTTAGGTTTTTCCTACGAGCAGTACTTC. The chain links TRBV7-2 to TRBJ2-7; D unresolved. The CDR3 loop spans 13 amino acids. The germline CDR1 and CDR2 sequences are SGHTA and FQGNSA. V shed 1 base and J shed 1 base, with 5 bases lying between them.

The chain carries TRBV6-5 and TRBJ2-2, with D perhaps matching TRBD1 or TRBD2 (5 bases each). This CDR3 has 14 amino acids. The V gene lost 2 bases and the J gene lost 4 bases, with 8 bases spanning the gap. CDR1 MNHEY and CDR2 SVGAGI come from the germline V gene. The CDR3 reads CASSYHGTTGELFF. As DNA, the CDR3 is TGTGCCAGCAGTTACCACGGGACCACCGGGGAGCTGTTTTTT.